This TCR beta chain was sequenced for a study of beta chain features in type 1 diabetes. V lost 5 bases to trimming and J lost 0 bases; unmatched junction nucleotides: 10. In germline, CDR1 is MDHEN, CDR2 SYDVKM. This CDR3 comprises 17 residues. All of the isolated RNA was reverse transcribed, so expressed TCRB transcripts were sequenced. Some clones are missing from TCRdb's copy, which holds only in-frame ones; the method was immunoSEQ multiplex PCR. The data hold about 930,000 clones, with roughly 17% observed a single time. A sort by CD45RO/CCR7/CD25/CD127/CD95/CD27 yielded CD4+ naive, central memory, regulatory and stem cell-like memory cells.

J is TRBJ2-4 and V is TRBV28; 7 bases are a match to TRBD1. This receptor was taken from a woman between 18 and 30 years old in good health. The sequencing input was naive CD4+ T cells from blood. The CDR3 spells CASSGGQTFIAKNIQYF. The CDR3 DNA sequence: TGTGCCAGCAGTGGGGGACAGACCTTTATAGCCAAAAACATTCAGTACTTC. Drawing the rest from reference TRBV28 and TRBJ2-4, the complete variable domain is DVKVTQSSRYLVKRTGEKVFLECVQDMDHENMFWYRQDPGLGLRLIYFSYDVKMKEKGDIPEGYSVSREKKERFSLILESASTNQTSMYLCASSGGQTFIAKNIQYFGAGTRLSVL.